This entry lists 20 T cell receptor beta chains sequenced from one sample in a study of CD8 T cells in Susac syndrome. Random hexamers were used to reverse transcribe about 0.45 to 1 ug of RNA. TCRdb redid the calling of the immunoSEQ multiplex PCR reads with MiXCR, one entry per CDR3 protein. The table lists some 130,000 distinct CDR3 sequences, approximately 94% of them singletons. The specimen sequenced was CD4+ T cells from PBMCs. The receptors originated from a human donor with multiple sclerosis.

The J gene is TRBJ2-5, the V gene TRBV29-1; 11 bases are shared with TRBD1. J gave up 10 bases and V 5 bases, and 15 bases lay outside the gene matches. This CDR3 region has 15 residues. In germline, CDR1 is SQVTM, CDR2 ANQGSEA. The CDR3 loop is CSVSGQGEPQGDQYF. CDR3 bases: TGCAGCGTTTCGGGACAGGGGGAGCCGCAGGGTGACCAGTACTTC.

V usage is TRBV11-1 and J usage is TRBJ2-3; D could derive from TRBD1 or TRBD2 (5 bases each). Trimming shortened V by 2 bases and J by 0 bases, and 24 bases separated the two germline ends. The CDR3 has 20 amino acids. Per germline, CDR1 SGHAT and CDR2 FQDESV (reference sequence). This CDR3 reads CASSLKKLLATGTSTDTQYF. The CDR3 bases are TGTGCCAGCAGCTTAAAAAAATTGCTGGCTACGGGGACCAGCACAGATACGCAGTATTTT.

V and J are TRBV6-5 and TRBJ1-2; no reliable D call. Trimming stripped 0 bases from V and 3 bases from J, with 14 bases between. The CDR3 covers 16 residues. Germline CDR1 and CDR2: MNHEY and SVGAGI. CDR3 residues: CASSYSKVTAYYGYTF. The CDR3 DNA reads TGTGCCAGCAGTTACTCGAAGGTTACAGCCTACTATGGCTACACCTTC.

The J gene is TRBJ2-2, the V gene TRBV28; maybe TRBD2 (5 bases). This CDR3 is built from 13 residues. The ends were cut back, 10 bases at V and 8 bases at J, with 17 bases in the middle. CDR1 and CDR2 (germline): MDHEN, SYDVKM. For the CDR3, the DNA is TGTGCCACAGAGCGGCCCGGTGGAGGGGAGCTGTTTTTT. Its protein is CATERPGGGELFF.

The V and J genes are TRBV12-3 or TRBV12-4 and TRBJ2-7; the match to TRBD2 covers 8 bases. The CDR3 is 14 residues long. With 3 bases clipped from V and 2 bases from J, the junction kept 3 bases outside the gene matches. In DNA form, the CDR3 reads TGTGCCAGCAGTTTCTCGGGGGGGGCCTACGAGCAGTACTTC. Amino acid sequence: CASSFSGGAYEQYF.

V usage is TRBV6-6 and J usage is TRBJ1-5, with 7 nucleotides matching TRBD1. Trimming took 8 bases from V and 1 from J; bases not matched to a gene: 2. The CDR3 sequence is 13 residues long. CDR1 is MNHNY and CDR2 is SVGAGI in the germline V gene (reference sequence). This chain's CDR3 is CASETGSNQPQHF. DNA for the CDR3: TGTGCCAGCGAGACAGGGAGCAATCAGCCCCAGCATTTT.

The rearrangement uses TRBV12-3 or TRBV12-4 and TRBJ1-1, with 8 bases identical to TRBD1. The CDR3 extends over 13 amino acids. After removal of 7 bases from V and 9 bases from J, the junction contained 10 bases not matched to a gene. Here the CDR3 reads CASTTDRERKAFF. The DNA for the CDR3 is TGTGCCAGCACCACGGACAGGGAGCGCAAAGCTTTCTTT.

The chain carries TRBV12-3 or TRBV12-4 and TRBJ1-5; D remains ambiguous. V was shortened by 3 bases and J by 4 bases, with 10 bases between the two germline ends. This CDR3 is built from 14 residues. The CDR3 DNA reads as TGTGCCAGCAGTTTCGGGCAGAGTAATCAGCCCCAGCATTTT. This codes for CASSFGQSNQPQHF.

The V and J genes are TRBV19 and TRBJ2-6; D may be TRBD1 or TRBD2 (5 bases each). The germline CDR1 and CDR2 sequences are LNHDA and SQIVND (reference sequence). There are 16 residues in the CDR3. Trimming removed 0 bases from V and 0 bases from J, with 6 bases in between. The DNA of the CDR3 is TGTGCCAGTAGTATAGATGGGGGCTCTGGGGCCAACGTCCTGACTTTC. It specifies CASSIDGGSGANVLTF.

The rearrangement uses TRBV30 and TRBJ2-5, with 7 bases aligning to TRBD2. This CDR3 is 14 amino acids long. The V gene end was trimmed by 2 bases and the J gene end by 1 base; junction bases not matched to a gene: 4. CDR1 GTSNPN and CDR2 SVGIG come from the germline V gene (reference sequence). CDR3 residues: CAWSFSGRQETQYF. The CDR3 coding sequence is TGTGCCTGGAGTTTTAGCGGGCGCCAAGAGACCCAGTACTTC.

The V and J genes are TRBV7-9 and TRBJ1-2, with D perhaps TRBD1 (5 bases). The CDR3 length is 16 residues. Germline V gene data show CDR1 as SEHNR and CDR2 as FQNEAQ (reference sequence). Trimming removed 4 bases from V and 3 bases from J, with 18 bases in between. The CDR3 DNA reads as TGTGCCAGCAGCTCTAGGACTCCCAGGGAGGACTATGGCTACACCTTC. It yields the protein CASSSRTPREDYGYTF.

The chain links TRBV7-2 to TRBJ1-3; D may be TRBD1 (5 bases). Trimming stripped 2 bases from V and 5 bases from J, with 10 bases between. Germline values: CDR1 SGHTA, CDR2 FQGNSA. The CDR3 is 14 residues long. The CDR3, as DNA: TGTGCCAGCAGCTTACCGGGACCCCGAAACACCATATATTTT. Translating gives CASSLPGPRNTIYF.

The CDR3 here is CASSLGRGLSTDTQYF. Here the CDR3 DNA reads TGCGCCAGCAGCTTGGGCAGGGGGCTGAGCACAGATACGCAGTATTTT. V gene TRBV5-1 combines with J gene TRBJ2-3; 8 nucleotides agree with TRBD1. Germline CDR1 reads SGHRS; CDR2 reads YFSETQ. V trimming: 0 bases; J trimming: 0 bases; junction bases outside the gene matches: 3. The CDR3 sequence is 16 residues long.

This chain connects TRBV7-9 to TRBJ2-3; 12 nucleotides line up with TRBD1. The CDR3 has 15 residues. The V segment lost 5 bases and the J segment 6 bases; nucleotides outside the gene matches: 6. CDR1 and CDR2 from the germline V gene are SEHNR and FQNEAQ (reference sequence). In nucleotides, the CDR3 is TGTGCCAGCAGCCGACCGGGACAGGGGGCTGATACGCAGTATTTT. Protein: CASSRPGQGADTQYF.

The chain couples TRBV30 to TRBJ2-2; D not resolved. The CDR3 runs 14 residues. Deletions cut 0 bases from V and 4 bases from J, with 9 bases between. Per germline, CDR1 GTSNPN and CDR2 SVGIG (reference sequence). The CDR3 sequence is CAWSVGVVTGELFF. In nucleotides, the CDR3 is TGTGCCTGGAGTGTTGGAGTAGTCACCGGGGAGCTGTTTTTT.

J is TRBJ1-5 and V is TRBV4-2; D remains unclear. Per the germline V gene, CDR1 is LGHNA and CDR2 is YNFKEQ. The CDR3 is made up of 15 amino acids. V was pared by 0 bases and J by 7 bases, with 13 bases between. The CDR3, as DNA: TGTGCCAGCAGCCAAGAGTCAGGTTCGTTACAGCCCCAGCATTTT. It specifies CASSQESGSLQPQHF.

This clonotype has only one observation. The chain couples TRBV6-6 to TRBJ1-2; the match to TRBD1 covers 11 bases. V dropped 5 bases and J dropped 7; count of bases not matched to a gene: 6. The CDR3 has 14 amino acids. Germline lookup yields CDR1 MNHNY and CDR2 SVGAGI (reference sequence). This CDR3 is CASSPGQGAPGYTF. The CDR3 DNA reads TGTGCCAGCAGTCCCGGACAGGGGGCGCCTGGCTACACCTTC.

The chain recombines TRBV29-1 with TRBJ1-1; possible D gene TRBD1, 6 bases. CDR3 length: 12 amino acids. Germline CDR1 reads SQVTM; CDR2 reads ANQGSEA. The CDR3 spells CTITGLNTEAFF. CDR3 DNA: TGCACCATTACAGGGCTGAACACTGAAGCTTTCTTT.

This rearrangement joins TRBV6-6 to TRBJ2-2; D unresolved. The V and J ends lost 2 bases and 5 bases respectively, with 6 bases between them. The CDR3 spans 13 residues. Germline V gene lookup returns CDR1 MNHNY and CDR2 SVGAGI (reference sequence). DNA of the CDR3: TGTGCCAGCAGTTACGTACGGACCGGGGAGCTGTTTTTT. Its translation is CASSYVRTGELFF.

This chain joins TRBV7-9 and TRBJ2-7; TRBD1 is a possible D gene (6 bases). This CDR3 is 12 amino acids long. Germline values: CDR1 SEHNR, CDR2 FQNEAQ (reference sequence). V dropped 5 bases and J dropped 9 bases, with 14 bases sitting between them. The CDR3 spells CASSPTGRWQYF. The CDR3 bases are TGTGCCAGCAGCCCTACAGGGAGATGGCAGTACTTC.